Below are 12 T cell receptor beta chains sequenced from a single sample in a study of shared clonotypes between healthy human individuals. CD8 cells regarded as naive lacked CD45RO, were positively chosen for CCR7, and omitted terminally differentiated effector memory CD45RA+ cells. Only in-frame clones appear in the TCRdb table, and some are missing; sequencing was by immunoSEQ multiplex PCR. The sample includes about 2.2 million clones, approximately 94% of them seen just once. The sample taken for sequencing was naive CD8+ T cells from PBMCs. These receptors were collected from a young man in good health. Some clones in this sample may be carry-over from other donors' samples.

A remark on this clone: The sample carries other DNA sequences with the same CDR3. This sequence joins TRBV13 and TRBJ2-7; D is ambiguous. Germline CDR1 PRHDT, CDR2 FYEKMQ (reference sequence). This CDR3 spans 12 amino acids. V was cut by 2 bases and J by 3 bases, with 5 bases left in between. For the CDR3, the DNA is TGTGCCAGCAGCTTAACCGGCTACGAGCAGTACTTC. Translated: CASSLTGYEQYF.

The chain joins TRBV27 to TRBJ2-7; D is perhaps TRBD1 or TRBD2 (5 bases each). Germline V gene sequence: CDR1 MNHEY, CDR2 SMNVEV (reference sequence). V lost 3 bases to trimming and J lost 0 bases, with 12 bases between them. The CDR3 spans 15 residues. CDR3 in DNA: TGTGCCAGCAGTTTTGTCGGGGCCCCCTCCTACGAGCAGTACTTC. Its protein is CASSFVGAPSYEQYF.

This clone turned up a few times. The V gene is TRBV6-6, the J gene TRBJ1-2; 7 bases align to TRBD1. This CDR3 has 14 residues. Losses at the gene ends were 2 bases for V and 0 bases for J; bases not matched to a gene: 0. Germline V lookup: CDR1 MNHNY, CDR2 SVGAGI (reference sequence). For the CDR3, the DNA is TGTGCCAGCAGTTACACAGGGGCTAACTATGGCTACACCTTC. Translated, it gives CASSYTGANYGYTF.

The chain has TRBV7-3 and TRBJ2-2, with 8 bases identical to TRBD1. The V gene end was trimmed by 5 bases and the J gene end by 1 base; junction bases not matched to a gene: 9. Germline V lookup: CDR1 SGHTA, CDR2 FQGTGA. This CDR3 has 17 residues. For the CDR3, the DNA is TGTGCCAGCAGCCCAATCCCGGACAGGGTGAACACCGGGGAGCTGTTTTTT. This sequence encodes CASSPIPDRVNTGELFF.

The genes are TRBV29-1 and TRBJ1-1; D gene uncertain. The germline V gene encodes CDR1 SQVTM and CDR2 ANQGSEA. V was clipped by 1 base and J by 7 bases, with 13 bases between them. The CDR3 consists of 13 residues. In DNA, the CDR3 is TGCAGCGTTGAAGGCCGTACCCAATATGAAGCTTTCTTT. Residues: CSVEGRTQYEAFF.

The chain carries TRBV14 and TRBJ2-2; TRBD2 might be the D (5 bases). The CDR3 has 17 amino acids. CDR1 is SGHDN and CDR2 is FVKESK in the germline V gene. V lost 4 bases and J 0 bases, leaving 15 bases between the germline ends. In nucleotides, the CDR3 is TGTGCCAGCAGCCTAAGCCCGCCAGCGGCGAACACCGGGGAGCTGTTTTTT. Protein sequence: CASSLSPPAANTGELFF.

Comments on this clone: One end of the junction varies from germline; a read error may be responsible. The same CDR3 also results from other DNA sequences found in this sample. The chain combines TRBV30 with TRBJ2-7; 15 bases are a match to TRBD2. Germline V gene data show CDR1 as GTSNPN and CDR2 as SVGIG (reference sequence). The length of the CDR3 is 18 residues. CDR3 sequence (DNA): TGTGCTTGGAGTGTACGGGGACTAGCGGGAGGACTCTCCTACGAGCAGTACTTC. This encodes CAWSVRGLAGGLSYEQYF. The complete variable domain, with remaining parts taken from reference TRBV30 and TRBJ2-7, reads SQTIHQWPATLVQPVGSPLSLECTVEGTSNPNLYWYRQAAGRGLQLLFYSVGIGQISSEVPQNLSASRPQDRQFILSSKKLLLSDSGFYLCAWSVRGLAGGLSYEQYFGPGTRLTVT.

This chain joins TRBV19 and TRBJ1-1; D gene unclear. Germline CDR1 LNHDA, CDR2 SQIVND (reference sequence). V was cut by 8 bases and J by 1 base, with 11 bases left in between. The CDR3 runs 13 residues. DNA for the CDR3: TGTGCCAGTGGGAGTATTGAGAACACTGAAGCTTTCTTT. It translates to CASGSIENTEAFF.

Turning to this clone: Other DNA sequences from this sample encode an identical CDR3 as well. This chain joins TRBV5-8 and TRBJ1-4; possibly TRBD1 for D (6 bases). Germline V CDR1 and CDR2: SGHTS, YDEGEE. There are 15 residues in the CDR3. V was trimmed by 0 bases and J by 4 bases, leaving 10 bases between them. Here the CDR3 DNA reads TGTGCCAGCAGCTTGGGACAGGCCCTTAATGAAAAACTGTTTTTT. Protein sequence: CASSLGQALNEKLFF.

This clone was picked up one time. The chain combines TRBV6-5 with TRBJ2-5; either TRBD1 or TRBD2 may fit D (6 bases each). V was shortened by 3 bases and J by 0 bases, with 14 bases between the two germline ends. The CDR3 spans 16 residues. Per the germline V gene, CDR1 is MNHEY and CDR2 is SVGAGI. The CDR3 here is CASSYSWGANQETQYF. DNA for the CDR3: TGTGCCAGCAGTTATTCATGGGGGGCCAACCAAGAGACCCAGTACTTC.

The chain carries TRBV7-6 and TRBJ2-7, with D maybe TRBD1 (6 bases). Trimming removed 5 bases at V and 2 bases at J, with 19 bases between. CDR1 and CDR2 (germline): SGHVS, FNYEAQ. The CDR3 extends over 16 amino acids. CDR3 loop: CASSHETTGFPYEQYF. CDR3 in DNA: TGTGCCAGCAGCCATGAGACAACAGGGTTCCCCTACGAGCAGTACTTC.

This chain joins TRBV29-1 and TRBJ2-1; a possible D gene is TRBD2 (6 bases). The V gene lost 7 bases and the J gene lost 4 bases, with 20 bases spanning the gap. This CDR3 is built from 15 residues. Germline values: CDR1 SQVTM, CDR2 ANQGSEA. The CDR3 protein is CSGGSGHLSYNEQFF. The CDR3 DNA is TGCAGCGGGGGAAGCGGGCATCTTTCTTACAATGAGCAGTTCTTC.